This TCR beta chain is drawn from a study of cytomegalovirus exposure and HLA in healthy donors. From germline, CDR1 is SGHNT and CDR2 YYREEE (reference sequence). The CDR3 spans 13 residues. V shed 5 bases, J shed 2 bases, and the junction held 3 bases outside the gene matches. Here immunoSEQ multiplex PCR was the method, and the copy in TCRdb shows in-frame clones only, minus some. The sample yields under 100,000 clones, 90% to 95% seen once. This TCR was recovered from a woman aged 18-29 years in good health and CMV-seronegative. Sample: PBMCs. The chain uses TRBV5-4 and TRBJ2-5, with TRBD1 matching over 7 bases. The CDR3 region is CASRRQGQETQYF. The CDR3 nucleotides are TGTGCCAGCAGGCGACAGGGACAAGAGACCCAGTACTTC.